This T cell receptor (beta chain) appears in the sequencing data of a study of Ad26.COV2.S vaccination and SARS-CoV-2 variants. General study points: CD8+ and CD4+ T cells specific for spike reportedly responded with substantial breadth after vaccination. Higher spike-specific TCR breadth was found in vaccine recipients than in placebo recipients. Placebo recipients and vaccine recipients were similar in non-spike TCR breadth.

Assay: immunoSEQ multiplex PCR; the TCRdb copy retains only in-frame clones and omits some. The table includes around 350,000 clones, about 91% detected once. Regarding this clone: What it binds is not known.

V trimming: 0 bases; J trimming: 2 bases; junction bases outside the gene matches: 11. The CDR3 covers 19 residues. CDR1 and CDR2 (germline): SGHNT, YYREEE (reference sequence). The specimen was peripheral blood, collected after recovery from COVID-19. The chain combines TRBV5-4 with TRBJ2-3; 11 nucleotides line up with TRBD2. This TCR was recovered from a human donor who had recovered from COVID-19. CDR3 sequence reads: CASSLELAGDTIHTDTQYF. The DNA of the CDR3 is TGTGCCAGCAGCTTGGAACTAGCGGGGGATACCATTCACACAGATACGCAGTATTTT.